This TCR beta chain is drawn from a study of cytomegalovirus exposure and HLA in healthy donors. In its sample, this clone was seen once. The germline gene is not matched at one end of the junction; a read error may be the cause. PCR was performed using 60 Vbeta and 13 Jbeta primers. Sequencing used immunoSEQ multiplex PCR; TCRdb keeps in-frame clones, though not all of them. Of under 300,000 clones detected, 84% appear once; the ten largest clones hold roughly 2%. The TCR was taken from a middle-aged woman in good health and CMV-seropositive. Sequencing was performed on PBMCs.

The CDR3 region is CASSGREYGGLFF. The CDR3 DNA sequence: TGTGCCAGCAGCGGTAGGGAGTACGGGGGGCTGTTTTTT. V is TRBV11-2 and J is TRBJ2-2, with D tentatively TRBD2 (6 bases). The CDR3 sequence is 13 residues long. Germline V gives CDR1 SGHAT, CDR2 FQNNGV.